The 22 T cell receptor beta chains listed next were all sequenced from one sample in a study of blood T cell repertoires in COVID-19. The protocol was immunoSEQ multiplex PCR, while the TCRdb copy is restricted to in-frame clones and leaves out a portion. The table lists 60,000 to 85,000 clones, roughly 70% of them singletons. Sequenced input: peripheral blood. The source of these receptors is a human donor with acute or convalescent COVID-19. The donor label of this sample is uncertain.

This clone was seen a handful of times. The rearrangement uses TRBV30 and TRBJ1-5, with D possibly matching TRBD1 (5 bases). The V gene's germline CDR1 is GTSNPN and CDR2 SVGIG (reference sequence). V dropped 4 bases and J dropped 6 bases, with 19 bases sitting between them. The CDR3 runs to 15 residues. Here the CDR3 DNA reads TGTGCCTGGAAGGACTACGGGGCTGACATTCAGCCCCAGCATTTT. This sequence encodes CAWKDYGADIQPQHF.

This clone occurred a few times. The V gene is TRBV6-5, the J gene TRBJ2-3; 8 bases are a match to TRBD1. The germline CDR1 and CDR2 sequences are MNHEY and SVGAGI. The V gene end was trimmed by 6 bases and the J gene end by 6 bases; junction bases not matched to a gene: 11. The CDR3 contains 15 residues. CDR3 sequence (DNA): TGTGCCAGCAGAACCGGGACAGGAGAATTGGATACGCAGTATTTT. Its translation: CASRTGTGELDTQYF.

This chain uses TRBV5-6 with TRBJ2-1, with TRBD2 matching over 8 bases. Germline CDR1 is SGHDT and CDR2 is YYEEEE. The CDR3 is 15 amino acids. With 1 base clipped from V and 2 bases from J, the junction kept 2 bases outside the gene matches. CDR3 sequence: CASSLPGGPYNEQFF. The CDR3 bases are TGTGCCAGCAGCTTGCCGGGGGGGCCCTACAATGAGCAGTTCTTC.

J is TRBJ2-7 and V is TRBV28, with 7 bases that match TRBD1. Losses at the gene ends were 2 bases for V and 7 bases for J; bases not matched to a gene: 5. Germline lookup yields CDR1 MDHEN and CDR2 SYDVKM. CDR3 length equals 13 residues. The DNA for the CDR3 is TGTGCCAGCAGTTTAGGCAGGGGGAAAGAGCAGTACTTC. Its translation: CASSLGRGKEQYF.

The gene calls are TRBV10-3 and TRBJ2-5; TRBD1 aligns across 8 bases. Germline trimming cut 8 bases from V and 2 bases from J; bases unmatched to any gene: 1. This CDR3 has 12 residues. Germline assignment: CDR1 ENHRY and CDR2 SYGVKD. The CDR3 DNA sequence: TGTGCCATCCGGGACAGGCAAGAGACCCAGTACTTC. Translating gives CAIRDRQETQYF.

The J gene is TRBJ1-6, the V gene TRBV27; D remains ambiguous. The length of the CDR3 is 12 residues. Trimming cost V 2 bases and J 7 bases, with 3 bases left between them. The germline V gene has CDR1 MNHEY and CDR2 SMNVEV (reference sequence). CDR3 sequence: CASSLPNSPLHF. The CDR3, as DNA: TGTGCCAGCAGTTTACCGAATTCACCCCTCCACTTT.

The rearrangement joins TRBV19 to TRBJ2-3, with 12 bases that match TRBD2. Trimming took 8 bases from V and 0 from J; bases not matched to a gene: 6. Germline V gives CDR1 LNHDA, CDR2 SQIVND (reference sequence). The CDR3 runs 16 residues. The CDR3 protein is CASSRTSGTSTDTQYF. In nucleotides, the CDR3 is TGTGCCAGTTCGAGGACTAGCGGGACTAGCACAGATACGCAGTATTTT.

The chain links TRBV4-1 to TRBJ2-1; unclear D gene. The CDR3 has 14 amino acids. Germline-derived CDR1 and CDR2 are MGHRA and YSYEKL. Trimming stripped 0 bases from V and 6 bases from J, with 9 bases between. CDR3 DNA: TGCGCCAGCAGCCAAGAGGGCCCTATCAATGAGCAGTTCTTC. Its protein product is CASSQEGPINEQFF.

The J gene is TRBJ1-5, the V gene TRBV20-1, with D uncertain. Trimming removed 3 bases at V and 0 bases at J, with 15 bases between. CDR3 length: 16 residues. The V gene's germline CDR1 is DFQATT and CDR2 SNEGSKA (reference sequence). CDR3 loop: CSASEGGTYSNQPQHF. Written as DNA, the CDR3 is TGCAGTGCTAGTGAAGGCGGTACCTATAGCAATCAGCCCCAGCATTTT.

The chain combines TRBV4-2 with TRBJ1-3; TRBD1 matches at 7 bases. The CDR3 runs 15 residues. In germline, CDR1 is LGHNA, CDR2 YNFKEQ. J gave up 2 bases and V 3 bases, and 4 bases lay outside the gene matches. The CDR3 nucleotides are TGTGCCAGCAGCCAGGCAACAGGGGCTGGAAACACCATATATTTT. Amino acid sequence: CASSQATGAGNTIYF.

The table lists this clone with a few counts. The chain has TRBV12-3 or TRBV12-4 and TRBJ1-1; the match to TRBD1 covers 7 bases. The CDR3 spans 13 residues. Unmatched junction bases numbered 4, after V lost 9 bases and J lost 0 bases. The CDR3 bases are TGTGCCAGTGACAGGGCCATGAACACTGAAGCTTTCTTT. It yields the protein CASDRAMNTEAFF.

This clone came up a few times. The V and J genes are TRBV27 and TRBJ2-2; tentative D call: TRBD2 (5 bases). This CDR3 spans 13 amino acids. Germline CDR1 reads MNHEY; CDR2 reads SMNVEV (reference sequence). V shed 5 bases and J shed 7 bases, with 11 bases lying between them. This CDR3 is CASSPTIHGELFF. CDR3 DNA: TGTGCCAGCAGTCCGACTATACACGGGGAGCTGTTTTTT.

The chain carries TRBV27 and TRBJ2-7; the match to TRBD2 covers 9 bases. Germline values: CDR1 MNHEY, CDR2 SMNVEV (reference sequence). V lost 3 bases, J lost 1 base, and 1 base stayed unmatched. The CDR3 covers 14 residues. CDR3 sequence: CASSLTSGSYEQYF. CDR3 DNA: TGTGCCAGCAGTTTGACTAGCGGTTCCTACGAGCAGTACTTC.

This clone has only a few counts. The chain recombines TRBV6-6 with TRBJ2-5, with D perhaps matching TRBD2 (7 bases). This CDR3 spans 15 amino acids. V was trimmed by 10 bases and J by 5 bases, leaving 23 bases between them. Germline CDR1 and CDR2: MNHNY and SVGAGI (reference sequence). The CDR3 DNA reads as TGTGCCACCCTACTACAGGGAGGGCCGGCCGAGACCCAGTACTTC. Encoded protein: CATLLQGGPAETQYF.

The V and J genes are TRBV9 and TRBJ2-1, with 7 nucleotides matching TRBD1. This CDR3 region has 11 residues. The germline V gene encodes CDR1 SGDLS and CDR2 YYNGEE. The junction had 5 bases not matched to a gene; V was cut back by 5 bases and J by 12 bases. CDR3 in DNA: TGTGCCAGCAGTGAGGGGGCTAGGCAGTTCTTC. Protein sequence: CASSEGARQFF.

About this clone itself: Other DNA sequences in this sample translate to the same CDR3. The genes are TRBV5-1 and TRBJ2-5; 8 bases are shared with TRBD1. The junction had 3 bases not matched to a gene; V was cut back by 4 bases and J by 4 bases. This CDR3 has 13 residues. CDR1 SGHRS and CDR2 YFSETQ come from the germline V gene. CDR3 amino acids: CASSPDRGETQYF. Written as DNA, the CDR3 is TGCGCCAGCAGCCCCGACAGGGGAGAGACCCAGTACTTC.

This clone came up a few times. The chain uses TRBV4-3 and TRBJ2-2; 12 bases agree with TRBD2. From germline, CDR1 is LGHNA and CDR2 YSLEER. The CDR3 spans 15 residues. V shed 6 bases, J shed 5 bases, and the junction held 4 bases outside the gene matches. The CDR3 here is CASRPSGGGTGELFF. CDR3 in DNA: TGCGCCAGCAGACCTAGCGGGGGGGGTACCGGGGAGCTGTTTTTT.

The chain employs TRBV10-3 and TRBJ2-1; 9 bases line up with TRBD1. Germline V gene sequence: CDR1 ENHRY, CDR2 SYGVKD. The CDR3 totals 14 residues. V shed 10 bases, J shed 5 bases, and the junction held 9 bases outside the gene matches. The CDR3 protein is CATEGTGLNNEQFF. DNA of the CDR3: TGTGCCACTGAAGGGACAGGGCTAAACAATGAGCAGTTCTTC.

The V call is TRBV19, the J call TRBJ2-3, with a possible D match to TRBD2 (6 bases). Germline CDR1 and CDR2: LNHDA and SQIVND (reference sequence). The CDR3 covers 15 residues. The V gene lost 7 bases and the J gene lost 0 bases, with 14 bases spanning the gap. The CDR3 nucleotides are TGTGCCAGTACCCGGGACTCCGCGAGCACAGATACGCAGTATTTT. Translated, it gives CASTRDSASTDTQYF.

The CDR3 region is CASSPLSSNQPQHF. CDR3 bases: TGTGCCAGCAGCCCTCTTAGTAGCAATCAGCCCCAGCATTTT. The rearrangement joins TRBV7-8 to TRBJ1-5, with D unclear. Germline V gene data show CDR1 as SGHVS and CDR2 as FQNEAQ. The CDR3 runs to 14 residues. Trimming shortened V by 5 bases and J by 0 bases, and 8 bases separated the two germline ends.

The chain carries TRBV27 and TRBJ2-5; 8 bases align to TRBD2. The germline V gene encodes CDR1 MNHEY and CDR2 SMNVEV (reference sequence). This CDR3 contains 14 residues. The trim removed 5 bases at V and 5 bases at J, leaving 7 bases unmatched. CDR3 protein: CASSVLAGIETQYF. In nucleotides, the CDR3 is TGTGCCAGCAGTGTGTTAGCGGGGATCGAGACCCAGTACTTC.

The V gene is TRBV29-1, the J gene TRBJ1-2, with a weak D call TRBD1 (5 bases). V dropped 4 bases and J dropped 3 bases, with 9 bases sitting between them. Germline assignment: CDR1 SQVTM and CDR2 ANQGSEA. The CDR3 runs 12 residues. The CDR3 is CSVVGDDYGYTF. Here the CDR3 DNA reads TGCAGCGTTGTAGGGGATGACTATGGCTACACCTTC. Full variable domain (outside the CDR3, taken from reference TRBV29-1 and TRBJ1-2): SAVISQKPSRDICQRGTSLTIQCQVDSQVTMMFWYRQQPGQSLTLIATANQGSEATYESGFVIDKFPISRPNLTFSTLTVSNMSPEDSSIYLCSVVGDDYGYTFGSGTRLTVV.